Listed here are 9 T cell receptor beta chains from one sample, sequenced in a study of shared clonotypes between healthy human individuals. Generated by immunoSEQ multiplex PCR, the TCRdb table keeps only in-frame clones and is missing some. The sample yields over a million clones, 78% seen once. The material sequenced was memory CD4+ T cells from PBMCs. Indicated subset: CD45RA-negative fraction. These receptors came from a man between 18 and 29 years old in good health. Some clones in this sample may be carry-over from other donors' samples.

V usage is TRBV7-2 and J usage is TRBJ1-2; 7 nucleotides match TRBD1. CDR1 and CDR2 from the germline V gene are SGHTA and FQGNSA. V gave up 5 bases and J gave up 4 bases; unmatched junction bases: 10. The CDR3 loop spans 15 amino acids. The DNA of the CDR3 is TGTGCCAGCAGCGCTAGAGGGGGACAGCTCTATGGCTACACCTTC. Residues: CASSARGGQLYGYTF. Complete variable domain (other parts from reference TRBV7-2 and TRBJ1-2): GAGVSQSPSNKVTEKGKDVELRCDPISGHTALYWYRQSLGQGLEFLIYFQGNSAPDKSGLPSDRFSAERTGGSVSTLTIQRTQQEDSAVYLCASSARGGQLYGYTFGSGTRLTVV.

The chain is built from TRBV15 and TRBJ2-7, with D unresolved. Germline CDR1 reads LNHNV; CDR2 reads YYDKDF (reference sequence). This CDR3 is built from 16 residues. V shed 0 bases and J shed 2 bases, with 14 bases lying between them. This chain's CDR3 is CATSRDLWASTYEQYF. As DNA, the CDR3 is TGTGCCACCAGCAGAGATTTGTGGGCCAGCACCTACGAGCAGTACTTC.

As to this clone: The identical CDR3 is also encoded by other nucleotide sequences in the sample. CDR3 nucleotides: TGTGCCAGCCGGACACTGAACACCGGGGAGCTGTTTTTT. Translating it yields CASRTLNTGELFF. The chain has TRBV28 and TRBJ2-2; TRBD1 might be the D (5 bases). The CDR3 contains 13 residues. The germline gives CDR1 MDHEN, CDR2 SYDVKM. The germline V and J ends were trimmed by 8 bases and 1 base, with 8 bases remaining between them.

This chain links TRBV27 with TRBJ1-5; TRBD1 matches 8 bases. Germline V gene lookup returns CDR1 MNHEY and CDR2 SMNVEV (reference sequence). The junction had 3 bases not matched to a gene; V was cut back by 7 bases and J by 4 bases. The CDR3 runs 13 residues. DNA for the CDR3: TGTGCCAGCAAACAGGGGGGGAATCAGCCCCAGCATTTT. Translating gives CASKQGGNQPQHF.

The V call is TRBV5-1, the J call TRBJ2-5, with TRBD2 matching 13 bases. The germline V gene has CDR1 SGHRS and CDR2 YFSETQ. This CDR3 has 17 amino acids. The V gene end was trimmed by 0 bases and the J gene end by 3 bases; junction bases not matched to a gene: 5. The DNA of the CDR3 is TGCGCCAGCAGCTTGGCCCTAACTAGCGGGGGGGAAGAGACCCAGTACTTC. Encoded protein: CASSLALTSGGEETQYF.

This chain connects TRBV5-1 to TRBJ2-5; 11 nucleotides agree with TRBD1. J was trimmed by 3 bases and V by 2 bases; bases with no gene match: 3. CDR1 is SGHRS and CDR2 is YFSETQ in the germline V gene. The CDR3 runs to 15 residues. CDR3 sequence reads: CASSFEGQGEETQYF. Written as DNA, the CDR3 is TGCGCCAGCAGCTTCGAGGGACAGGGGGAAGAGACCCAGTACTTC.

The V and J genes are TRBV5-4 and TRBJ2-2; D perhaps matches TRBD1 (6 bases). The CDR3 loop spans 19 amino acids. Germline V gene data show CDR1 as SGHNT and CDR2 as YYREEE (reference sequence). Trimming removed 2 bases from V and 4 bases from J, with 24 bases in between. CDR3: CASSLSTPQGRRITGELFF. CDR3 sequence (DNA): TGTGCCAGCAGCTTATCGACCCCTCAGGGGCGCCGTATCACCGGGGAGCTGTTTTTT.

The J gene is TRBJ2-1, the V gene TRBV7-9, with 9 nucleotides matching TRBD1. The length of the CDR3 is 12 residues. V trimming: 5 bases; J trimming: 7 bases; junction bases outside the gene matches: 0. Germline assignment: CDR1 SEHNR and CDR2 FQNEAQ (reference sequence). CDR3 coding DNA: TGTGCCAGCAGCGGACAGGGGAATGAGCAGTTCTTC. Translated, it gives CASSGQGNEQFF. Complete variable domain (other parts from reference TRBV7-9 and TRBJ2-1): DTGVSQNPRHKITKRGQNVTFRCDPISEHNRLYWYRQTLGQGPEFLTYFQNEAQLEKSRLLSDRFSAERPKGSFSTLEIQRTEQGDSAMYLCASSGQGNEQFFGPGTRLTVL.

This CDR3 reads CASNLAGGETQYF. The CDR3 DNA reads TGTGCCAGCAATCTAGCGGGGGGAGAGACCCAGTACTTC. The chain uses TRBV5-4 and TRBJ2-5; 11 bases match TRBD2. The V gene's germline CDR1 is SGHNT and CDR2 YYREEE (reference sequence). V trimming: 6 bases; J trimming: 4 bases; junction bases outside the gene matches: 2. The CDR3 has 13 residues.